This entry lists 17 T cell receptor beta chains sequenced from one sample in a study of beta chain features in type 1 diabetes. Findings of the study overall: People with Type 1 diabetes carried modestly yet significantly shorter TCRB CDR3s in all four CD4+ subsets.

Reverse transcribing all isolated RNA meant expressed TCRB transcripts were sequenced. TCRdb's copy holds only in-frame clones and misses some; the assay was immunoSEQ multiplex PCR. The profile covers under 200,000 clones, with around 10% appearing a single time and more than 0.45% taken by the ten largest. These receptors are not linked to any known antigen. Sequenced material: central memory CD4+ T cells from blood. Every receptor here comes from a young man with type 1 diabetes.

This clone was observed a few times. V gene TRBV4-2 combines with J gene TRBJ2-2; 14 bases fit TRBD2. The CDR3 contains 20 residues. V shed 4 bases and J 4 bases; nucleotides not matched to a gene: 14. The V gene's germline CDR1 is LGHNA and CDR2 YNFKEQ. DNA of the CDR3: TGTGCCAGCAGCCCATCACCTCGGACTAGCGGGAGGTTCGGCACCGGGGAGCTGTTTTTT. Translating gives CASSPSPRTSGRFGTGELFF.

The chain couples TRBV28 to TRBJ2-7; D is possibly TRBD1 (5 bases). With 5 bases removed from V and 9 bases from J, the gap between germline ends came to 17 bases. Germline lookup yields CDR1 MDHEN and CDR2 SYDVKM. This CDR3 region has 13 residues. Here the CDR3 DNA reads TGTGCCAGCAGTGCCCCACAGGTCGGCGGGCAGTACTTC. This sequence encodes CASSAPQVGGQYF.

V gene TRBV7-2 combines with J gene TRBJ2-5, with 9 bases matching TRBD2. Trimming removed 3 bases from V and 4 bases from J; junction bases left unmatched: 3. The CDR3 consists of 14 residues. In germline, CDR1 is SGHTA, CDR2 FQGNSA. CDR3 DNA sequence: TGTGCCAGCAGCTTCTTGCGGGAGGGAGAGACCCAGTACTTC. It translates to CASSFLREGETQYF.

This clone was seen a handful of times. The chain combines TRBV7-9 with TRBJ2-7; 10 bases line up with TRBD1. This CDR3 is 16 amino acids long. The germline V gene encodes CDR1 SEHNR and CDR2 FQNEAQ (reference sequence). The trim removed 5 bases at V and 4 bases at J, leaving 11 bases unmatched. The DNA for the CDR3 is TGTGCCAGCAGCGTGCAAGACAGGGGGCGCCGGTACGAGCAGTACTTC. It codes for CASSVQDRGRRYEQYF.

This clone was observed a few times. The CDR3 loop reads CASSTGINNQPQHF. The CDR3, as DNA: TGTGCCAGCAGTACCGGGATAAACAATCAGCCCCAGCATTTT. This rearrangement joins TRBV28 to TRBJ1-5; D remains ambiguous. The V end lost 5 bases, the J end lost 3 bases, and 11 bases lay between the germline ends. There are 14 residues in the CDR3. Germline values: CDR1 MDHEN, CDR2 SYDVKM.

V gene TRBV2 combines with J gene TRBJ1-1; 7 bases agree with TRBD1. The germline V gene has CDR1 SNHLY and CDR2 FYNNEI. V was clipped by 6 bases and J by 1 base; unmatched bases: 8. The CDR3 runs 15 residues. The CDR3 spells CASSVHGTANTEAFF. CDR3 bases: TGTGCCAGCAGCGTTCATGGGACAGCGAACACTGAAGCTTTCTTT.

The chain carries TRBV7-9 and TRBJ1-2; 9 bases are shared with TRBD1. J was trimmed by 3 bases and V by 5 bases; bases with no gene match: 10. The CDR3 sequence is 16 residues long. Germline-derived CDR1 and CDR2 are SEHNR and FQNEAQ (reference sequence). The CDR3 loop reads CASSNFLQGAYYGYTF. CDR3 DNA sequence: TGTGCCAGCAGCAATTTTCTACAGGGGGCGTACTATGGCTACACCTTC.

This clone has just a few counts. The V call is TRBV5-6, the J call TRBJ1-1; TRBD1 agrees at 7 bases. Germline CDR1 SGHDT, CDR2 YYEEEE. V shed 5 bases, J shed 1 base, and the junction held 2 bases outside the gene matches. The length of the CDR3 is 13 residues. The CDR3 spells CASRYRGNTEAFF. As DNA, the CDR3 is TGTGCCAGCAGATACAGGGGGAACACTGAAGCTTTCTTT.

This clone was seen more than once but under ten times. The V gene is TRBV5-1, the J gene TRBJ2-1, with 12 bases fitting TRBD2. The ends lost 0 bases at V and 8 bases at J; junction bases unmatched: 6. Germline CDR1 SGHRS, CDR2 YFSETQ. This CDR3 contains 16 residues. CDR3 sequence: CASSLGLAGVVDEQFF. The DNA of the CDR3 is TGCGCCAGCAGCTTGGGACTAGCGGGAGTTGTGGATGAGCAGTTCTTC.

The chain recombines TRBV4-3 with TRBJ2-1; 10 nucleotides match TRBD2. Germline V CDR1 and CDR2: LGHNA, YSLEER. Trimming cost V 2 bases and J 1 base; bases outside gene matches: 8. CDR3 size: 18 residues. The CDR3 loop is CASSQRLAGVGSYNEQFF. The CDR3 DNA follows: TGCGCCAGCAGCCAACGTCTAGCGGGAGTTGGGTCCTACAATGAGCAGTTCTTC.

This clone has only a few counts. The CDR3 DNA follows: TGTGCCAGCAGCGACGACAAAGACGAGCAGTACTTC. Its protein product is CASSDDKDEQYF. This chain joins TRBV7-2 and TRBJ2-7; D remains ambiguous. The germline V gene has CDR1 SGHTA and CDR2 FQGNSA. Trimming shortened V by 5 bases and J by 5 bases, and 10 bases separated the two germline ends. This CDR3 has 12 residues.

This clone has a handful of counts. J is TRBJ1-1 and V is TRBV29-1, with D uncertain. The CDR3 consists of 13 residues. The germline gives CDR1 SQVTM, CDR2 ANQGSEA. The ends were cut back, 4 bases at V and 0 bases at J, with 9 bases in the middle. The CDR3 DNA reads TGCAGCGTTGTAGGAGTCATGAACACTGAAGCTTTCTTT. Translating it yields CSVVGVMNTEAFF.

The gene calls are TRBV18 and TRBJ2-1; perhaps TRBD1 as D (6 bases). The CDR3 extends over 15 amino acids. V lost 3 bases and J lost 7, with 16 bases in between. Germline V gene lookup returns CDR1 KGHSH and CDR2 LQKENI. The CDR3 is CASSPGRGVPNEQFF. For the CDR3, the DNA is TGTGCCAGCTCACCGGGCAGGGGAGTACCGAATGAGCAGTTCTTC.

The chain carries TRBV7-2 and TRBJ2-6; D is undetermined. This CDR3 comprises 13 residues. Germline lookup yields CDR1 SGHTA and CDR2 FQGNSA. Trimming took 6 bases from V and 4 from J, leaving 7 bases between them. The CDR3 coding sequence is TGTGCCAGCAGGTCCTTGGGGGCCAACGTCCTGACTTTC. This encodes CASRSLGANVLTF.

This clone has only a few counts. V is TRBV6-5 and J is TRBJ2-7, with a tentative D call TRBD2 (6 bases). Trimming left V 8 bases short and J 4 bases short, with 18 bases between. Germline assignment: CDR1 MNHEY and CDR2 SVGAGI. This CDR3 has 14 amino acids. The CDR3, as DNA: TGTGCCAGCCGCTCTGGCGGGGCGTTTTACGAGCAGTACTTC. Protein: CASRSGGAFYEQYF.

The V and J genes are TRBV7-2 and TRBJ1-1; 7 bases align to TRBD1. The V gene's germline CDR1 is SGHTA and CDR2 FQGNSA. The V gene end was trimmed by 1 base and the J gene end by 11 bases; junction bases not matched to a gene: 7. The CDR3 covers 13 residues. CDR3 region: CASSLGSTGSAFF. The CDR3, as DNA: TGTGCCAGCAGCTTAGGGTCGACAGGGAGTGCTTTCTTT.

The chain is built from TRBV6-1 and TRBJ2-2; TRBD2 agrees at 10 bases. Germline V lookup: CDR1 MNHNS, CDR2 SASEGT. Trimming cost V 2 bases and J 5 bases; bases outside gene matches: 2. The CDR3 spans 15 residues. The CDR3 coding sequence is TGTGCCAGCAGTGAACAACTAGCGGGGACCGGGGAGCTGTTTTTT. Amino acids: CASSEQLAGTGELFF.